This TCR beta chain was retrieved from a study of CD8 T cells in Susac syndrome. Study-level information: Susac syndrome patients were untreated, on corticosteroids with some adding intravenous immunoglobulin, or on intravenous immunoglobulin only.

Study-wide points: That the number of individuals in its TCR sequencing and HLA analysis was relatively small was acknowledged by the study.

An amount of RNA that ranged from 0.5 to 1 ug was reverse transcribed with random hexamers. The CDR3 of TCR beta was amplified by immunoSEQ multiplex PCR across 54 Vbeta and 13 Jbeta. TCRdb called the immunoSEQ multiplex PCR reads again in MiXCR, with one record for every CDR3 protein. The table lists 100,000 to 150,000 distinct CDR3 sequences, nearly 96% of them singletons. Germline V CDR1 and CDR2: SQVTM, ANQGSEA. Trimming removed 3 bases from V and 4 bases from J; junction bases left unmatched: 2. The CDR3 runs to 12 residues. For this clonotype: Its antigen is not known.

The chain employs TRBV29-1 and TRBJ2-5; TRBD1 aligns across 7 bases. Sequencing used CD4+ T cells from PBMCs. The sequence derives from a human donor with Susac syndrome. CDR3 residues: CSVDRGIETQYF. The CDR3 region has the DNA TGCAGCGTTGACAGGGGGATAGAGACCCAGTACTTC.